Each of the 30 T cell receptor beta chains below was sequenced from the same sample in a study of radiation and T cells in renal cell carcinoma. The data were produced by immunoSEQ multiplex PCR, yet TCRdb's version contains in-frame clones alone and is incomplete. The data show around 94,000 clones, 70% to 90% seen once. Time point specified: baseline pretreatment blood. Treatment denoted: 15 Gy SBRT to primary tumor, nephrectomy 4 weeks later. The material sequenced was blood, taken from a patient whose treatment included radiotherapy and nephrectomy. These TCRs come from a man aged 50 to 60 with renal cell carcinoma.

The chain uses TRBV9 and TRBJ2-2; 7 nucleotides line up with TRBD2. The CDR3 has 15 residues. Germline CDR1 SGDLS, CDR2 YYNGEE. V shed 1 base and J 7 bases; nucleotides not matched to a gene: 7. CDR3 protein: CASSVSFSGLGELFF. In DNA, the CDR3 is TGTGCCAGCAGCGTATCATTTAGCGGGCTCGGGGAGCTGTTTTTT.

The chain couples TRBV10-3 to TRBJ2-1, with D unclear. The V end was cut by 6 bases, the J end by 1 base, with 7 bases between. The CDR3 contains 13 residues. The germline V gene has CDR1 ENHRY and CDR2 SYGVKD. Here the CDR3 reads CAIRTDSYNEQFF. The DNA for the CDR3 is TGTGCCATCAGAACGGATTCCTACAATGAGCAGTTCTTC.

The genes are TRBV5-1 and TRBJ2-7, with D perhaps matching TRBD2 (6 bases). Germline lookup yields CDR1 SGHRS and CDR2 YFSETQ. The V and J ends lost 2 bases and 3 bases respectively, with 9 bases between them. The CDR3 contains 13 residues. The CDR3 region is CASSFDGSYEQYF. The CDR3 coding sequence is TGCGCCAGCAGCTTTGACGGGAGCTACGAGCAGTACTTC.

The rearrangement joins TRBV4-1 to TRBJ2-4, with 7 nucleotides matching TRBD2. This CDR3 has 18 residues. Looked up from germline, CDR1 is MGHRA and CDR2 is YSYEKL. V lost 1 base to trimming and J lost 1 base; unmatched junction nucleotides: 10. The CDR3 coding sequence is TGCGCCAGCAGCCAAGGGCTTAGCGGGCTGGAGGCCAAAAACATTCAGTACTTC. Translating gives CASSQGLSGLEAKNIQYF.

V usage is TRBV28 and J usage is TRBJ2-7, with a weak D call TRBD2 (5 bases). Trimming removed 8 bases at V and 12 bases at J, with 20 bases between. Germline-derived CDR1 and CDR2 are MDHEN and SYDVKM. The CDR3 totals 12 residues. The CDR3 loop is CASYSLREDPYF. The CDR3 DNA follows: TGTGCCAGCTATTCGCTTCGGGAAGACCCGTACTTC.

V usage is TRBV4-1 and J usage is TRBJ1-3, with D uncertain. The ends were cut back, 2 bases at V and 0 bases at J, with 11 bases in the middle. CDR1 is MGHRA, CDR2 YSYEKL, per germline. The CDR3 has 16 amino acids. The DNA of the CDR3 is TGCGCCAGCAGCCAACCGAGGAGAAGCTCTGGAAACACCATATATTTT. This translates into CASSQPRRSSGNTIYF.

CDR3: CASSLVSGHEQYF. DNA for the CDR3: TGCGCCAGCAGCTTGGTTTCAGGCCACGAGCAGTACTTC. This chain connects TRBV5-1 to TRBJ2-7; no reliable D call. Germline V gene lookup returns CDR1 SGHRS and CDR2 YFSETQ. The V gene lost 0 bases and the J gene lost 5 bases, with 9 bases spanning the gap. This CDR3 comprises 13 residues.

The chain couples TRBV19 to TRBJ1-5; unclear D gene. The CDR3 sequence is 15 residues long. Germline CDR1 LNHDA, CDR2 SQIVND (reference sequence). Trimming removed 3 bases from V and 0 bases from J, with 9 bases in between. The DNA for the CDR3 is TGTGCCAGTAGTATCGAGGGCCATAGCAATCAGCCCCAGCATTTT. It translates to CASSIEGHSNQPQHF.

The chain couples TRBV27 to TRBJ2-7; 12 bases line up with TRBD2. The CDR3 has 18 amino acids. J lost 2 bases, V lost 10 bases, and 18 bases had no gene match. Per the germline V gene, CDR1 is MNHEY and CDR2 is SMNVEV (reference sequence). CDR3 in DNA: TGTGCCATCGTCCCTCAGGGGGTCGGACTAGCGGGGCCCTACGAGCAGTACTTC. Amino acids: CAIVPQGVGLAGPYEQYF.

DNA for the CDR3: TGTGCCACCGGGGACAGTCGAAACTCTGGAAACACCATATATTTT. It yields the protein CATGDSRNSGNTIYF. The V call is TRBV11-2, the J call TRBJ1-3; the match to TRBD1 covers 7 bases. Looked up from germline, CDR1 is SGHAT and CDR2 is FQNNGV. J gave up 0 bases and V 10 bases, and 9 bases lay outside the gene matches. The CDR3 extends over 15 amino acids.

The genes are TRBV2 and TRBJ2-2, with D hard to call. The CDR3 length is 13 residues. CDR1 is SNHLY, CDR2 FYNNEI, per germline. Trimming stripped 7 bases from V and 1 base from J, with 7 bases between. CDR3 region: CASNVRNTGELFF. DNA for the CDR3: TGTGCCAGCAACGTAAGGAACACCGGGGAGCTGTTTTTT.

CDR3 DNA: TGTGCCAGCAGTGATACTAGCGGTTCCTACGAGCAGTACTTC. This codes for CASSDTSGSYEQYF. The V call is TRBV6-1, the J call TRBJ2-7; 8 bases map to TRBD2. The CDR3 length is 14 residues. CDR1 is MNHNS, CDR2 SASEGT, per germline. Losses at the gene ends were 3 bases for V and 1 base for J; bases not matched to a gene: 2.

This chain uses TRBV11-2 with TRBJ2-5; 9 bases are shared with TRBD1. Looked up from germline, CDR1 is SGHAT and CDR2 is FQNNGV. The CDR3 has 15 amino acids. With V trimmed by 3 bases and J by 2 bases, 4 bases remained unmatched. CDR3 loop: CASSFGQGKQETQYF. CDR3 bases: TGTGCCAGCAGCTTCGGACAGGGGAAACAAGAGACCCAGTACTTC.

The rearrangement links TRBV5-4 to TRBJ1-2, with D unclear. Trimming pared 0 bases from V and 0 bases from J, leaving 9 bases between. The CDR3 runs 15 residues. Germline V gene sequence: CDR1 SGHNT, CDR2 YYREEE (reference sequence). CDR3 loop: CASSLAPLANYGYTF. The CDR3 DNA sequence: TGTGCCAGCAGCTTGGCCCCCTTAGCTAACTATGGCTACACCTTC.

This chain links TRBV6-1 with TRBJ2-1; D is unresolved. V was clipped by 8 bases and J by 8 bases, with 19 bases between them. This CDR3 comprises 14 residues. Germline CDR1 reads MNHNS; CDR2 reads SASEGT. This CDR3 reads CASYPVGLKDEQFF. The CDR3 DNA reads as TGTGCCAGCTACCCGGTAGGGCTTAAGGATGAGCAGTTCTTC.

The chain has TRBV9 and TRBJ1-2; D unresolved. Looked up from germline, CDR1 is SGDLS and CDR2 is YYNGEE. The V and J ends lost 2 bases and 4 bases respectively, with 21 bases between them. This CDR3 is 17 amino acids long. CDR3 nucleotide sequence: TGTGCCAGCAGCGTGGGGTCACCCGCCAGGCAGCCCTATGGCTACACCTTC. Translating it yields CASSVGSPARQPYGYTF.

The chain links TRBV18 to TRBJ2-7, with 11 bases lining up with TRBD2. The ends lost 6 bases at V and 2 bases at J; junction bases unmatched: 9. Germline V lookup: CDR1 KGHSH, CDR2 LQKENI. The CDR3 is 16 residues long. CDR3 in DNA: TGTGCCAGCTCCACGGCCCTAGCGGGAGGTCCCTACGAGCAGTACTTC. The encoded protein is CASSTALAGGPYEQYF.

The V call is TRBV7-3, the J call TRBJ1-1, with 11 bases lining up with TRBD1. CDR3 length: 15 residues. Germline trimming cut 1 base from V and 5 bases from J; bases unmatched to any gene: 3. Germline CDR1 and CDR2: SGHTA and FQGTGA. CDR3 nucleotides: TGTGCCAGCAGCTTAATGGACAGGGGGCAAACTGAAGCTTTCTTT. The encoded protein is CASSLMDRGQTEAFF.

This CDR3 reads CASREEGGNNEQFF. The CDR3, as DNA: TGTGCCAGCAGGGAAGAGGGGGGCAACAATGAGCAGTTCTTC. The gene calls are TRBV7-9 and TRBJ2-1; D may be TRBD1 or TRBD2 (6 bases each). This CDR3 comprises 14 residues. Trimming removed 6 bases from V and 5 bases from J, with 14 bases in between. Germline lookup yields CDR1 SEHNR and CDR2 FQNEAQ (reference sequence).

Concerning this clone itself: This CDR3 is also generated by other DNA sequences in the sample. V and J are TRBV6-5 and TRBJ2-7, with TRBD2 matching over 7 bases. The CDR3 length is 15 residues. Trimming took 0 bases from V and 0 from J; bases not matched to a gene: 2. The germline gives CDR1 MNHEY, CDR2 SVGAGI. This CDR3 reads CASSYSGGSSYEQYF. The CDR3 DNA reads TGTGCCAGCAGTTACTCAGGCGGGAGCTCCTACGAGCAGTACTTC.

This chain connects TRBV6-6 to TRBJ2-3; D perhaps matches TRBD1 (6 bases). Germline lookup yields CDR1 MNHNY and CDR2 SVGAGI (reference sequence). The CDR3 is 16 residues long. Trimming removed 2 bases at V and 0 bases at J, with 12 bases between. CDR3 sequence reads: CASSYGWGPSTDTQYF. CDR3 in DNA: TGTGCCAGCAGTTACGGGTGGGGGCCTAGCACAGATACGCAGTATTTT.

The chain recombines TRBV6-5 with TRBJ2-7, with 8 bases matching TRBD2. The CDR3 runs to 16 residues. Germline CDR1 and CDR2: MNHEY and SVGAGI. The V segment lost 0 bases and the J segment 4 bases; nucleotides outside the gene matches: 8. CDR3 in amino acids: CASSYSGAGGPYEQYF. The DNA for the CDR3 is TGTGCCAGCAGTTACTCAGGGGCGGGGGGTCCGTACGAGCAGTACTTC.

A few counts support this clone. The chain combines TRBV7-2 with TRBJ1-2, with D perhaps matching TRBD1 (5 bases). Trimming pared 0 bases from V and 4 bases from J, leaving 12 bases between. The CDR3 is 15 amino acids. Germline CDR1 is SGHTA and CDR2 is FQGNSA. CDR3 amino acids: CASSLALGVPYGYTF. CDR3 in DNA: TGTGCCAGCAGCTTAGCGCTAGGGGTCCCCTATGGCTACACCTTC.

The CDR3: CSVAGVGGYTF. CDR3 in DNA: TGCAGCGTTGCTGGGGTGGGAGGCTACACCTTC. The chain combines TRBV29-1 with TRBJ1-2, with unresolved D. Per germline, CDR1 SQVTM and CDR2 ANQGSEA. The CDR3 loop spans 11 amino acids. With 4 bases removed from V and 8 bases from J, the gap between germline ends came to 11 bases.

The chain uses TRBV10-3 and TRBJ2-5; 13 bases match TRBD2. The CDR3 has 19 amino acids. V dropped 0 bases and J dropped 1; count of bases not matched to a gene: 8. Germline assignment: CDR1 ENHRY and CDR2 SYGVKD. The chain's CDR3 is CAISESRRTSGSSQETQYF. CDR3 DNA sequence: TGTGCCATCAGTGAGTCGCGGAGGACTAGCGGGAGTTCCCAAGAGACCCAGTACTTC.

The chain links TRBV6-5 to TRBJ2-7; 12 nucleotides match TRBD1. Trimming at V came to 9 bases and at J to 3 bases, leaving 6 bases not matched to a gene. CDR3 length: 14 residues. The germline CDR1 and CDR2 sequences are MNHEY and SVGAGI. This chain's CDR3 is CASGGQGAIYEQYF. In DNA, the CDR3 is TGTGCCAGTGGGGGACAGGGGGCGATCTACGAGCAGTACTTC.

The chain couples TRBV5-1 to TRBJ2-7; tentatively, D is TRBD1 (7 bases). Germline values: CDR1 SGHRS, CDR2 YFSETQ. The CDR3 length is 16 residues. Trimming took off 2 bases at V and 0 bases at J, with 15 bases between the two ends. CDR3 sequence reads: CASSFAGQRFSYEQYF. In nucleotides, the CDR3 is TGCGCCAGCAGCTTTGCGGGACAGAGATTCTCCTACGAGCAGTACTTC.

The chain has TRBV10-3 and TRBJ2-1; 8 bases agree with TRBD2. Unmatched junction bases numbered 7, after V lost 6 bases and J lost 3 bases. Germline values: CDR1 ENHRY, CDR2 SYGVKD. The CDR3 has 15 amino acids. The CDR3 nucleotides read TGTGCCATCAGCGACGGGGGGGCGGACTACAATGAGCAGTTCTTC. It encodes CAISDGGADYNEQFF.

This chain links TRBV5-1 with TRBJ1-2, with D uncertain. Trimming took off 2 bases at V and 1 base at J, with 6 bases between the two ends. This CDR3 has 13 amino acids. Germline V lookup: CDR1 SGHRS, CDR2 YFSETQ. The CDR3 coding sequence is TGCGCCAGCAGCTTAATAGATAACTATGGCTACACCTTC. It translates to CASSLIDNYGYTF. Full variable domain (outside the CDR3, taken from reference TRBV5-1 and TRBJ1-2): KAGVTQTPRYLIKTRGQQVTLSCSPISGHRSVSWYQQTPGQGLQFLFEYFSETQRNKGNFPGRFSGRQFSNSRSEMNVSTLELGDSALYLCASSLIDNYGYTFGSGTRLTVV.

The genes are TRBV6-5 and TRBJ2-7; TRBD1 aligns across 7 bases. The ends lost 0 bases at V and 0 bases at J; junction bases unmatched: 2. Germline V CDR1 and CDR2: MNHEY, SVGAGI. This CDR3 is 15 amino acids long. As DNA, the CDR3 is TGTGCCAGCAGTTACTCAGGGACAGACTCCTACGAGCAGTACTTC. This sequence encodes CASSYSGTDSYEQYF.